This record covers a single T cell receptor beta chain. The antigen is not known. The data stem from a study of Ad26.COV2.S vaccination and SARS-CoV-2 variants. The germline V gene has CDR1 MDHEN and CDR2 SYDVKM. V lost 4 bases and J lost 3; bases outside the gene matches: 8. This CDR3 spans 16 amino acids. The protocol was immunoSEQ multiplex PCR, while the TCRdb copy is restricted to in-frame clones and leaves out a portion. The data contain about 320,000 clones, about 85% of them singletons. Study-level findings and limits: Analyses that measured TCR breadth and depth may have underestimated total T cell responses. Placebo recipients had lower spike-specific TCR breadth than vaccine recipients.

Treatment described: some 19 received Ad26.COV2.S at low or high dose, single or two shots; a few received placebo; per-sample allocation not given. All samples were drawn on day 63, counting from the first vaccine or placebo injection. Ad26 vector vaccine expressed Wuhan-strain SARS-CoV-2 spike. This sequence originates from a person aged 18-60 years who received the Ad26.COV2.S COVID-19 vaccine or a placebo. The sequences come from peripheral blood, collected in a trial of Ad26.COV2.S vaccine versus placebo. This rearrangement joins TRBV28 to TRBJ1-3; TRBD1 matches 8 bases. The CDR3 sequence is CASSSSGGFFGNTIYF. Written as DNA, the CDR3 is TGTGCCAGCAGTTCTTCAGGGGGCTTTTTTGGAAACACCATATATTTT.